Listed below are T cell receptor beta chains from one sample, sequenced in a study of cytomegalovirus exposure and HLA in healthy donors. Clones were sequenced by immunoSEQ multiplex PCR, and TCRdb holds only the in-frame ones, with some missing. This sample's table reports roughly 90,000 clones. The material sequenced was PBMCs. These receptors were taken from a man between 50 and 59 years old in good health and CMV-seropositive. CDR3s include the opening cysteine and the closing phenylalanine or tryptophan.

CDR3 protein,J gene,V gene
CASSLAGAGYEQYF,-,TRBV27
CASSPAVNTEAFF,TRBJ1-1,TRBV25-1
CASSVASGVQETQYF,TRBJ2-5,TRBV9
CASSQGSRTSHEQYF,TRBJ2-7,TRBV4-3
CASSPLGASTDTQYF,TRBJ2-3,TRBV7-3
CASSQTGGWNNEQFF,TRBJ2-1,TRBV4-3
CASFGTSGYNEQFF,TRBJ2-1,TRBV5-1
CASSLWSGDTGELFF,TRBJ2-2,TRBV7-9
CASSGTGSQPQHF,TRBJ1-5,TRBV7-9
CASRLRKGTQYF,TRBJ2-3,TRBV6-5
CASGSGLAGQETQYF,TRBJ2-5,TRBV12-5
CASSRGGTTREETQYF,TRBJ2-5,TRBV4-2
CAERGQGPNEKLFF,TRBJ1-4,TRBV28
CASSLGRQGAEAFF,TRBJ1-1,TRBV11-2
CASSLDHRGTEAFF,TRBJ1-1,TRBV7-9
CAITPRLAGLQETQYF,TRBJ2-5,TRBV7-9
CASSQGTSGSYNEQFF,TRBJ2-1,TRBV4-3
CASSGLGPGLSFF,TRBJ1-1,TRBV5-1
CASSQGATDTQYF,TRBJ2-3,TRBV4-2
CASAGSGQPQHF,TRBJ1-5,TRBV7-8
CASRGDSPGELFF,TRBJ2-2,TRBV9
CATSRDNSYDEAFF,TRBJ1-1,TRBV15
CASSPLAGTLQVTQYF,TRBJ2-3,TRBV9
CASSLMSRNYGYTF,TRBJ1-2,TRBV5-6
CASSILNRVDQPQHF,TRBJ1-5,TRBV19
CASSLEGLAGVKEQYF,TRBJ2-7,TRBV5-6
CASSLPRFSISYSNQPQHF,TRBJ1-5,TRBV11-3
CASSLEGWGVGPQPQHF,TRBJ1-5,TRBV28
CASSLTGSTNEKLFF,TRBJ1-4,TRBV5-4
CASSGQGWGEMGETQYF,TRBJ2-5,TRBV2
CASSLVRWQETQYF,TRBJ2-5,TRBV11-2
CASSQGTDVSGNTIYF,TRBJ1-3,TRBV5-4
CASSLNGANYGYTF,TRBJ1-2,TRBV7-9
CASSLGTGGEANEKLFF,TRBJ1-4,TRBV7-9
CAWGRGSYGYTF,TRBJ1-2,TRBV30
CASSSRTAPNYGYTF,TRBJ1-2,TRBV7-9
CASRETDRGRNTIYF,TRBJ1-3,TRBV2
CAIASGQGLNQPQHF,TRBJ1-5,TRBV10-3
CASSLVPDSYTEAFF,TRBJ1-1,TRBV5-4
CASSPRQADEKLFF,TRBJ1-4,TRBV18
CASSPRGWGSYNEQFF,TRBJ2-1,TRBV14
CASSPWTLDSNQPQHF,TRBJ1-5,TRBV5-1
CARRAGTGTGNTIYF,TRBJ1-3,TRBV30
CASRGQVNQPQHF,TRBJ1-5,TRBV28
CASSLGSTDNEQFF,TRBJ2-1,TRBV10-2
CASSLGRVTGELFF,TRBJ2-2,TRBV11-2
CASSQELAFSEAFF,TRBJ1-1,TRBV4-3
CSVVVGTVSNQPQHF,TRBJ1-5,TRBV29-1
CAIRRTGKNTGELFF,TRBJ2-2,TRBV10-3
CASSLGVSSGLYNEQFF,TRBJ2-1,TRBV9
CASSLTSGDTEAFF,TRBJ1-1,TRBV7-3
CASSHSDTTILYGYTF,TRBJ1-2,TRBV11-1
CASSIGTPSGRAYEQYF,TRBJ2-7,TRBV19
CASSPSVGEGDEKLFF,TRBJ1-4,TRBV18